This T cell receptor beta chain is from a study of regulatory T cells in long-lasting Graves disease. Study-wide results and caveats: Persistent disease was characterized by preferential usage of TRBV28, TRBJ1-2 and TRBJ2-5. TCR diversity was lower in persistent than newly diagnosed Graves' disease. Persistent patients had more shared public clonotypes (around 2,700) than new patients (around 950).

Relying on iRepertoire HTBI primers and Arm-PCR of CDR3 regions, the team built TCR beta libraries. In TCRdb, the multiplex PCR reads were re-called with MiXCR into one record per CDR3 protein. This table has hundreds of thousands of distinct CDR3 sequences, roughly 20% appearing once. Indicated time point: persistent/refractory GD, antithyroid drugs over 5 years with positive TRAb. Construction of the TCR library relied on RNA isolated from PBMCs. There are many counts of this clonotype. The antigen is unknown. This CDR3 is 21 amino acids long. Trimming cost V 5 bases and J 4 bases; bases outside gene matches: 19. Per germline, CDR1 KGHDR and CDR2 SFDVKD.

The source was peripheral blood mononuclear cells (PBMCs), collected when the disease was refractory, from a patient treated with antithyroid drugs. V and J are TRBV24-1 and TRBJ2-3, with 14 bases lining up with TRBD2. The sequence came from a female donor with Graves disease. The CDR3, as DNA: TGTGCCACCAGTGCTCTCGCGGGGGGGACTAGCGGGAGAATGGTAGCAGATACGCAGTATTTT. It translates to CATSALAGGTSGRMVADTQYF.